The clone carrying this TCR beta chain was seen at least ten times. These data originate in a study of T-cell reconstitution after alpha-beta-depleted transplantation in children. TCRbeta library preparation incorporated unique molecular identifiers. Using its own MiXCR run on the PCR reads, TCRdb lists one record per CDR3 protein. Of fewer than 1 million distinct CDR3 sequences in the sample, roughly 15% were seen once. Trimming took 4 bases from V and 2 from J, leaving 12 bases between them. CDR1 and CDR2 (germline): SQVTM, ANQGSEA. This CDR3 has 14 amino acids. This chain links TRBV29-1 with TRBJ2-1, with TRBD2 as a possible D gene (6 bases). The source was PBMCs, mostly from graft donor cells, collected 360 days after TCRalphabeta/CD19-depleted stem cell transplant. This clonotype was obtained from a male patient aged 10 to 17 who had a stem cell transplant for acute lymphoblastic leukemia, so the T cells may come from the graft donor. The CDR3 nucleotides are TGCAGCGTTGTTGGGGTAGCGGCCTACAATGAGCAGTTCTTC. Protein: CSVVGVAAYNEQFF.